Listed here are 18 T cell receptor beta chains from one sample, sequenced in a study of Graves' ophthalmopathy and Graves' hyperthyroidism. The authors amplified TCR beta CDR3 regions from RNA transcripts. First-round RT-PCR relied on HTBI primers, and a second-round multiplex PCR came next. TCRdb reanalysed the multiplex PCR reads using MiXCR and keeps one entry per CDR3 protein. The repertoire holds about 500,000 distinct CDR3 sequences, with about two fifths as singletons. Specimen: peripheral blood or thyroid tissue (not recorded which). The origin of the receptors is an adult man with Graves' hyperthyroidism.

The chain recombines TRBV24-1 with TRBJ2-5, with TRBD2 matching over 7 bases. Germline V gene lookup returns CDR1 KGHDR and CDR2 SFDVKD. The trim removed 9 bases at V and 3 bases at J, leaving 9 bases unmatched. CDR3 size: 14 residues. The CDR3 nucleotides read TGTGCCACCGGGGAGGGAGGTTCGGAAGAGACCCAGTACTTC. This translates into CATGEGGSEETQYF.

A few counts support this clonotype. This chain connects TRBV28 to TRBJ2-7; TRBD1 aligns across 9 bases. From germline, CDR1 is MDHEN and CDR2 SYDVKM. Trimming cost V 5 bases and J 3 bases; bases outside gene matches: 11. The CDR3 runs 16 residues. The CDR3 DNA reads TGTGCCAGCAGTAAAAGATACAGGGGGCTTCTCTACGAGCAGTACTTC. Translated: CASSKRYRGLLYEQYF.

The table lists this clonotype with many counts. The rearrangement uses TRBV7-9 and TRBJ2-7; unclear D gene. The CDR3 totals 13 residues. V was cut by 1 base and J by 3 bases, with 7 bases left in between. Looked up from germline, CDR1 is SEHNR and CDR2 is FQNEAQ (reference sequence). Here the CDR3 DNA reads TGTGCCAGCAGCTTAGGTTCGGGCTACGAGCAGTACTTC. Its protein is CASSLGSGYEQYF.

Notes on this clonotype: A much larger clone lies one base from this, so it may be a read error. V usage is TRBV10-3 and J usage is TRBJ1-5, with a tentative D call TRBD1 (5 bases). With 10 bases removed from V and 4 bases from J, the gap between germline ends came to 14 bases. This CDR3 has 13 amino acids. Germline CDR1 is ENHRY and CDR2 is SYGVKD. CDR3 sequence: CASKGYPNQPQHF. As DNA, the CDR3 is TGTGCCAGCAAGGGGTACCCTAATCAGCCCCAGCATTTT.

This chain connects TRBV2 to TRBJ2-3; possibly TRBD2 for D (6 bases). CDR3 length: 15 residues. CDR1 and CDR2 (germline): SNHLY, FYNNEI. V lost 10 bases to trimming and J lost 1 base, with 18 bases between them. The CDR3 DNA is TGTGCCACCCGAGGTTTGTCGGGGGGCACAGATACGCAGTATTTT. It is translated as CATRGLSGGTDTQYF.

The table lists this clonotype with many counts. The J gene is TRBJ1-1, the V gene TRBV6-1; D is unresolved. The germline gives CDR1 MNHNS, CDR2 SASEGT. CDR3 length: 14 residues. Trimming took 4 bases from V and 0 from J, leaving 9 bases between them. CDR3 sequence (DNA): TGTGCCAGCAGTGGGCCAGCCCTGAACACTGAAGCTTTCTTT. Its protein is CASSGPALNTEAFF.

The CDR3 sequence: CATSNRVGPQHF. The CDR3 nucleotides are TGTGCCACTTCGAACAGGGTTGGGCCCCAGCATTTT. The gene calls are TRBV24-1 and TRBJ1-5; D possibly corresponds to TRBD1 (6 bases). CDR3 length: 12 amino acids. CDR1 is KGHDR and CDR2 is SFDVKD in the germline V gene. V was pared by 10 bases and J by 9 bases, with 15 bases between.

This clonotype came up many times. The CDR3 DNA follows: TGTGCCAGCAGTTTATGGGACAGGGATGAAAAACTGTTTTTT. Its protein product is CASSLWDRDEKLFF. V usage is TRBV12-3 or TRBV12-4 and J usage is TRBJ1-4; TRBD1 agrees at 9 bases. This CDR3 has 14 residues. V lost 2 bases, J lost 6 bases, and 1 base stayed unmatched.

On this clonotype itself: The junction departs from the called germline gene at one end, perhaps through a read error. The rearrangement joins TRBV7-2 to TRBJ1-1, with 7 bases that match TRBD1. Germline CDR1 is SGHTA and CDR2 is FQGNSA. The CDR3 length is 14 residues. CDR3 in DNA: TGTGCCAGCGGCTTAACAGGGGAGGACGCTGAAGCTTTCTTT. Its translation is CASGLTGEDAEAFF.

In this sample, this clonotype turned up many times. V is TRBV2 and J is TRBJ2-7, with 8 bases fitting TRBD1. With 3 bases clipped from V and 3 bases from J, the junction kept 4 bases outside the gene matches. This CDR3 is 14 amino acids long. Germline values: CDR1 SNHLY, CDR2 FYNNEI. The CDR3 loop is CASSDDRGFYEQYF. The CDR3 DNA is TGTGCCAGCAGTGATGACAGGGGTTTCTACGAGCAGTACTTC.

V gene TRBV20-1 combines with J gene TRBJ2-5, with D possibly called TRBD1 or TRBD2 (5 bases each). The V end was cut by 5 bases, the J end by 5 bases, with 15 bases between. CDR3 length equals 13 residues. Germline assignment: CDR1 DFQATT and CDR2 SNEGSKA (reference sequence). DNA for the CDR3: TGCAGTGCTGAACCGGGGACGGAGGAGACCCAGTACTTC. The encoded protein is CSAEPGTEETQYF.

This clonotype was picked up a small number of times. A read error may produce the germline difference seen at one junction end. J is TRBJ2-2 and V is TRBV24-1, with 9 bases aligning to TRBD1. CDR3 length: 16 residues. Germline CDR1 reads KGHDR; CDR2 reads SFDVKD. CDR3: CATSGNPGQGTNEQFF. Written as DNA, the CDR3 is TGTGCCACCAGTGGTAATCCGGGACAGGGAACCAATGAGCAGTTTTTT.

This clonotype has a count of ten or more. This chain links TRBV15 with TRBJ2-7; no firm D call. Germline V gene data show CDR1 as LNHNV and CDR2 as YYDKDF (reference sequence). The V end was cut by 4 bases, the J end by 2 bases, with 12 bases between. The CDR3 contains 14 residues. For the CDR3, the DNA is TGTGCCACCAGCACACCCCAAGGAGCCTACGAGCAGTACTTC. Protein product: CATSTPQGAYEQYF. The complete variable domain, with remaining parts taken from reference TRBV15 and TRBJ2-7, reads DAMVIQNPRYQVTQFGKPVTLSCSQTLNHNVMYWYQQKSSQAPKLLFHYYDKDFNNEADTPDNFQSRRPNTSFCFLDIRSPGLGDTAMYLCATSTPQGAYEQYFGPGTRLTVT.

In its sample, this clonotype was seen a few times. The V call is TRBV19, the J call TRBJ1-6, with D perhaps TRBD1 (6 bases). The CDR3 sequence is 14 residues long. V dropped 5 bases and J dropped 8 bases, with 13 bases sitting between them. CDR1 and CDR2 (germline): LNHDA, SQIVND (reference sequence). The CDR3 sequence: CASSQAGDYSPLHF. The CDR3 region has the DNA TGTGCCAGTAGTCAGGCAGGGGACTATTCACCCCTCCACTTT.

This clonotype was seen just once. The CDR3 end shows no conserved phenylalanine or tryptophan, and so a read error is likely. V gene TRBV3-1 combines with J gene TRBJ2-7, with D possibly being TRBD1 (6 bases). Trimming took 1 base from V and 2 from J, leaving 6 bases between them. Germline assignment: CDR1 LGHDT and CDR2 YNNKEL (reference sequence). This CDR3 has 13 residues. CDR3 DNA sequence: TGTGCCAGCAGCCAAGGGACAGCCTACGAGCAGTACCTC. This sequence encodes CASSQGTAYEQYL.

V and J are TRBV19 and TRBJ1-3; D gene unclear. V gave up 6 bases and J gave up 0 bases, with 12 bases separating them. Germline-derived CDR1 and CDR2 are LNHDA and SQIVND (reference sequence). The CDR3 spans 15 residues. CDR3 in amino acids: CASSNPRDSGNTIYF. CDR3 nucleotide sequence: TGTGCCAGTAGCAACCCAAGGGACTCTGGAAACACCATATATTTT.

The chain is built from TRBV10-3 and TRBJ2-3; perhaps TRBD2 as D (5 bases). The germline V gene encodes CDR1 ENHRY and CDR2 SYGVKD. The CDR3 consists of 12 residues. V lost 6 bases to trimming and J lost 4 bases, with 8 bases between them. In DNA form, the CDR3 reads TGTGCCATCAGCTTGGAGGCAGATACGCAGTATTTT. Amino acid sequence: CAISLEADTQYF.

This rearrangement joins TRBV7-6 to TRBJ2-6, with unresolved D. Germline-derived CDR1 and CDR2 are SGHVS and FNYEAQ. Trimming took 5 bases from V and 0 from J, leaving 14 bases between them. The CDR3 length is 17 residues. Written as DNA, the CDR3 is TGTGCCAGCAGCAACCGAGAGACCCACTCTGGGGCCAACGTCCTGACTTTC. Its translation is CASSNRETHSGANVLTF.